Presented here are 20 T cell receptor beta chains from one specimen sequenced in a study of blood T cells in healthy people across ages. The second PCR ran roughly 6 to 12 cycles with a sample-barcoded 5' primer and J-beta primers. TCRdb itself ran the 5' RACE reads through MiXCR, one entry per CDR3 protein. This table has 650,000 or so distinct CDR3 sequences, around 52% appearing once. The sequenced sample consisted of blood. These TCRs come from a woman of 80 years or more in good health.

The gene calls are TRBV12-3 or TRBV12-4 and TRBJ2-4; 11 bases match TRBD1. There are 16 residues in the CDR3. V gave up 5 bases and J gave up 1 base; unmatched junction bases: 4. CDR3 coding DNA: TGTGCCAGCAGTATTGGACAGGGGGCGGCCAAAAACATTCAGTACTTC. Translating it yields CASSIGQGAAKNIQYF.

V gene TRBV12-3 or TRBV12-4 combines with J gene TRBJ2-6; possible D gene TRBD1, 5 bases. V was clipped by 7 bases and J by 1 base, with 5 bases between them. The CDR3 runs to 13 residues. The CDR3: CASKGSGANVLTF. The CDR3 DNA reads TGTGCCAGCAAGGGGTCTGGGGCCAACGTCCTGACTTTC.

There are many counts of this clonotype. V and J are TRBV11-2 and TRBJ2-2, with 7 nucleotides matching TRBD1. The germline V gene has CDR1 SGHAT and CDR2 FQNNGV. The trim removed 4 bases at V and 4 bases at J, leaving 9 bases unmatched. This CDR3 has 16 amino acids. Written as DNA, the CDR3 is TGTGCCAGCAGCTCTCGACAGGGTAGAGCCACCGGGGAGCTGTTTTTT. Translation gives CASSSRQGRATGELFF.

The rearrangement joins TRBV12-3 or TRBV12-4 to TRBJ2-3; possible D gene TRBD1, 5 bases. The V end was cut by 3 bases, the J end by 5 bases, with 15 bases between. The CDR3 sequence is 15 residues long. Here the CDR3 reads CASSFDSSSRDTQYF. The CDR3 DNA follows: TGTGCCAGCAGTTTTGACAGTTCCTCAAGAGATACGCAGTATTTT.

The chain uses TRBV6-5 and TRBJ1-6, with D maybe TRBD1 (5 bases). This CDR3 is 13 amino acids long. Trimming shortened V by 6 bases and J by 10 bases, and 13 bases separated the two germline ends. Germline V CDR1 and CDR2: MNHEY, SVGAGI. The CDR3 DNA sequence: TGTGCCAGCAGCGGGCAGGGCGGATCACCCCTCCACTTT. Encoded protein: CASSGQGGSPLHF.

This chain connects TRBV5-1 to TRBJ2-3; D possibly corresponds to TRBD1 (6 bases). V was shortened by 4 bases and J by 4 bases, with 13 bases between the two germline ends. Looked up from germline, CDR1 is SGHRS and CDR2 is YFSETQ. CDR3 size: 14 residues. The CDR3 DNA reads TGCGCCAGCAGCCCCCCAGGGGCCGCAGATACGCAGTATTTT. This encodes CASSPPGAADTQYF.

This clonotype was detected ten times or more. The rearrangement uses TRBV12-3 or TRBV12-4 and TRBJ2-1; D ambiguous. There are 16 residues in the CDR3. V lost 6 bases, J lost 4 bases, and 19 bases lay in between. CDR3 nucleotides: TGTGCCAGCAGGCCATCCGACGGGCGGCCTTACAATGAGCAGTTCTTC. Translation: CASRPSDGRPYNEQFF.

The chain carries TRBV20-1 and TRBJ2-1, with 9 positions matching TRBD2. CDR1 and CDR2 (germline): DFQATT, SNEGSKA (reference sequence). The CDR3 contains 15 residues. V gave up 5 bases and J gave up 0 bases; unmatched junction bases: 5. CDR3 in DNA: TGCAGTGCTCCCGATAGCGGGGGCTCCTACAATGAGCAGTTCTTC. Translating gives CSAPDSGGSYNEQFF.

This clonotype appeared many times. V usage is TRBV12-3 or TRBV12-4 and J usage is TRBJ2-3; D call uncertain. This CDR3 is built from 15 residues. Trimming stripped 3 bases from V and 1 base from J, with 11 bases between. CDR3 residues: CASSFNTRGTDTQYF. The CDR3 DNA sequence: TGTGCCAGCAGTTTCAACACGCGAGGCACAGATACGCAGTATTTT.

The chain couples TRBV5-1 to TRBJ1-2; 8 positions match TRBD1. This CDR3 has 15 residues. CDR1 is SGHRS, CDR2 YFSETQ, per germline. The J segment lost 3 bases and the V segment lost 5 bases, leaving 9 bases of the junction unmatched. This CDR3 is CASSWDRPSDYGYTF. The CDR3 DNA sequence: TGCGCCAGCAGTTGGGACAGGCCTTCGGACTATGGCTACACCTTC.

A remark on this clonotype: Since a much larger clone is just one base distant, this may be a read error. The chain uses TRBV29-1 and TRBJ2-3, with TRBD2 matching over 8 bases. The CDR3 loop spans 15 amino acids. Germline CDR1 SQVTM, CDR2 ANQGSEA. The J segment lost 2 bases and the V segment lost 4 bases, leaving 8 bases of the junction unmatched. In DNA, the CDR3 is TGCAGCGTTGGAGAGGTGCGGGGGGACACAGATACGCAGTATTTT. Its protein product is CSVGEVRGDTDTQYF.

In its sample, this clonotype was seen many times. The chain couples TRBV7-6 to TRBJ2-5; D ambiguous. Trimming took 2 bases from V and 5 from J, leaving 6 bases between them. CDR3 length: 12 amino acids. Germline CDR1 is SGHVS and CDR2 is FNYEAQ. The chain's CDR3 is CASSLTPETQYF. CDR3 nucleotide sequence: TGTGCCAGCAGCTTAACCCCCGAGACCCAGTACTTC.

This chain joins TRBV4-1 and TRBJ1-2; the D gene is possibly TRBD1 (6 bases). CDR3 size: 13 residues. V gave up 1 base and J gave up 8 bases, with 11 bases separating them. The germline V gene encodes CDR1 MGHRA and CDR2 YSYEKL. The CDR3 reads CASSQVSGEGYTF. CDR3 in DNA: TGCGCCAGCAGCCAAGTGTCAGGGGAAGGCTACACCTTC.

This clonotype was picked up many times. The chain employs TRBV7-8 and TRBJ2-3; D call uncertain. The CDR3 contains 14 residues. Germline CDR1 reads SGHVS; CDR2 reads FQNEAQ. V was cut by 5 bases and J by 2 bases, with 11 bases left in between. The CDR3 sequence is CASSPVQYTDTQYF. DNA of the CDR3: TGTGCCAGCAGCCCCGTACAGTACACAGATACGCAGTATTTT.

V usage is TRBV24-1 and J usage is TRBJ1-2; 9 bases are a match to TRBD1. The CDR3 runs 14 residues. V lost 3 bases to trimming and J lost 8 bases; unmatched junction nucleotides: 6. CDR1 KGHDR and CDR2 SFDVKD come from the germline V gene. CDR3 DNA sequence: TGTGCCACCAGTGATGGGGACAGGGTAGGCGGCTACACCTTC. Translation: CATSDGDRVGGYTF.

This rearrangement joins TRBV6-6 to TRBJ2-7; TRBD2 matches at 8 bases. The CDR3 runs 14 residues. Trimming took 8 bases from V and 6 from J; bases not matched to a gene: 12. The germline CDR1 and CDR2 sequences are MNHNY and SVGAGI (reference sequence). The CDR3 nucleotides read TGTGCCAGCGTGAGTAGCGGGATAAGGAGCGAGCAGTACTTC. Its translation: CASVSSGIRSEQYF.

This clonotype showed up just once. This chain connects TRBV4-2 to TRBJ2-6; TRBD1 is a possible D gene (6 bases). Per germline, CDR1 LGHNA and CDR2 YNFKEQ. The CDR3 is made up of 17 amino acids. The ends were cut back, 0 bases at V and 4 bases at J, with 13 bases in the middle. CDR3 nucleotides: TGTGCCAGCAGCCAAGATCATGCAGGGGTCGGGGCCAACGTCCTGACTTTC. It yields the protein CASSQDHAGVGANVLTF.

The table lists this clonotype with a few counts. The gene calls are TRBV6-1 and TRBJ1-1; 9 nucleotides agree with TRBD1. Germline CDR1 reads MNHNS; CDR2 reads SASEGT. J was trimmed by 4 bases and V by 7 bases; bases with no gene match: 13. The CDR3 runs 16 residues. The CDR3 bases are TGTGCCAGCAAACCCGGGACAGGGAGTGATGGCACTGAAGCTTTCTTT. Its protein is CASKPGTGSDGTEAFF.

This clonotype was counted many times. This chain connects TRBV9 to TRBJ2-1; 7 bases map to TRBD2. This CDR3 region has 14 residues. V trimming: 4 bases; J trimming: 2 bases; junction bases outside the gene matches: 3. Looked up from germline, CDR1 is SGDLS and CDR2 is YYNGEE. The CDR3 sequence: CASSQSGTYNEQFF. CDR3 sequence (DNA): TGTGCCAGCAGCCAAAGCGGGACCTACAATGAGCAGTTCTTC.

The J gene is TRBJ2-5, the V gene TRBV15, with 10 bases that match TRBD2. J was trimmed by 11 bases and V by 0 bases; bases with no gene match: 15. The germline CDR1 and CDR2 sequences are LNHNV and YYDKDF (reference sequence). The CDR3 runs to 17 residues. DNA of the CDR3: TGTGCCACCAGCAGAGACGTAGCGGGGGGCCGGGGCAATGAGCAGTACTTC. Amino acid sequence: CATSRDVAGGRGNEQYF.